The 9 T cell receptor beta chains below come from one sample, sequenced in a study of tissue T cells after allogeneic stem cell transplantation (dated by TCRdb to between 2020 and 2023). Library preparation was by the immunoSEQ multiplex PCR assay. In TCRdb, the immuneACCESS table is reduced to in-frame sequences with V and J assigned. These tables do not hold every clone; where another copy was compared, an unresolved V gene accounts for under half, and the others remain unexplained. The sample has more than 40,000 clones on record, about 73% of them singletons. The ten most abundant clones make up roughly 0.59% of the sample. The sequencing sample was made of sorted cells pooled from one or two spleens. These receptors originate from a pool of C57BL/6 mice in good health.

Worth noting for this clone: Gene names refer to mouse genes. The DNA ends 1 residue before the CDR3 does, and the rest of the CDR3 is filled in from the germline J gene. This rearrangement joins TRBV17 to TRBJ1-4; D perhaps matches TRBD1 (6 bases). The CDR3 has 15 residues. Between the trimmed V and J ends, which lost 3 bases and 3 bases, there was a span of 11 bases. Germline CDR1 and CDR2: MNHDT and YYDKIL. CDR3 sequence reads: CASSSPGETNERLFF. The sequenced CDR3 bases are TGTGCTAGCAGTAGTCCAGGGGAGACCAACGAAAGATTATTT.

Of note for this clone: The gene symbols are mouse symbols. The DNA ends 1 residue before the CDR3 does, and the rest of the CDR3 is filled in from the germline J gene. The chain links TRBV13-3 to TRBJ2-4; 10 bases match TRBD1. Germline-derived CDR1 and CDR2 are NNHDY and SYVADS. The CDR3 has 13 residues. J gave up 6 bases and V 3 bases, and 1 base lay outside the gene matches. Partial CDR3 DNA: TGTGCCAGCAGTGGGACAGGGGGGAACACCTTGTAC. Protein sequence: CASSGTGGNTLY. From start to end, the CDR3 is CASSGTGGNTLYF.

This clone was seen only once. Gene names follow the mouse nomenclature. This CDR3 reads CASSDPTEGNSDYTF. The sequenced part of the CDR3 DNA is TGTGCCAGCAGTGATCCGACAGAGGGAAACTCCGACTACACC. This chain joins TRBV13-1 and TRBJ1-2; tentative D call: TRBD1 (5 bases). Sequencing ends 1 residue short of the CDR3 end; the germline J gene provides the rest. Trimming took off 1 base at V and 1 base at J, with 11 bases between the two ends. CDR1 and CDR2 from the germline V gene are NSHNY and SYGAGN. CDR3 length: 15 residues.

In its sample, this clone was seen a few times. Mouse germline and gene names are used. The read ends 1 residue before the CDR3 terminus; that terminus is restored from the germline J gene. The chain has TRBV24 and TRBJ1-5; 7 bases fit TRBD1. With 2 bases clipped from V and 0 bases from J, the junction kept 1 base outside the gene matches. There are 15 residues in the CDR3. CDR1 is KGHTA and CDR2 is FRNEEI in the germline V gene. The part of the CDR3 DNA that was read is TGTGCCAGCAGTCTGGGGACAGATAACAACCAGGCTCCGCTT. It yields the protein CASSLGTDNNQAPL. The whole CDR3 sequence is CASSLGTDNNQAPLF.

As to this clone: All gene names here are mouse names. The sequenced CDR3 bases are TGTGCCAGCAGCTACGGACAGGGGGGTGGCAATACGCTCTAT. Translation: CASSYGQGGGNTLY. The full CDR3 protein is CASSYGQGGGNTLYF. The chain couples TRBV4 to TRBJ1-3; 10 bases match TRBD1. The CDR3 is cut off 1 residue early in the read; its end comes from the germline J gene. V lost 3 bases to trimming and J lost 7 bases; unmatched junction nucleotides: 6. CDR1 is LGHDT, CDR2 YNNKQL, per germline (reference sequence). The length of the CDR3 is 15 residues.

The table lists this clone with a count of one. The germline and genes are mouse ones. CDR3 region: CASSPTGNQDTQYF. Partial CDR3 DNA: TGTGCCAGCTCTCCGACAGGGAACCAAGACACCCAGTAC. The chain uses TRBV12-2 and TRBJ2-5; 7 bases match TRBD1. The CDR3 end falls 1 residue outside the read, so it is completed with the germline J gene. The CDR3 runs to 14 residues. Germline loops: CDR1 SGHLS, CDR2 HYDKME. V lost 2 bases, J lost 0 bases, and 1 base stayed unmatched.

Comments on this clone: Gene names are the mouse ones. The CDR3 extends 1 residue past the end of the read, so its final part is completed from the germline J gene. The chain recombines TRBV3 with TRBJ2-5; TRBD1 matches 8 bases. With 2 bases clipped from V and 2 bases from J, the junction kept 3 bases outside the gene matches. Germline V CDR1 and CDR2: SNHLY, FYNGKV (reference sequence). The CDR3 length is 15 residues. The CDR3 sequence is CASSLQGAGQDTQYF. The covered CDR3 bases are TGTGCCAGCAGCTTACAGGGGGCGGGCCAAGACACCCAGTAC.

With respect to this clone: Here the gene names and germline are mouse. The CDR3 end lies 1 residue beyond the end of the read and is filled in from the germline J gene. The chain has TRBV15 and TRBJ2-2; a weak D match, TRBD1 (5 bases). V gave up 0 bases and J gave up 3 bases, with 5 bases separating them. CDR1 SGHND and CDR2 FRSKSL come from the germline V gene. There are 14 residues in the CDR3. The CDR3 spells CASSLAGDTGQLYF. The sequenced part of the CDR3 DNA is TGTGCCAGCAGTTTAGCAGGGGACACCGGGCAGCTCTAC.

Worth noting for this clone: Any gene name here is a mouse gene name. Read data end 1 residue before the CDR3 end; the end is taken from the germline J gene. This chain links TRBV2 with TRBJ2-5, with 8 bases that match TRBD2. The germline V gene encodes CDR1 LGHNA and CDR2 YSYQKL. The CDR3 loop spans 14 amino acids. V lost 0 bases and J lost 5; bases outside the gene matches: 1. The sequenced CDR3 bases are TGTGCCAGCAGCCAAGAACTGGGGGCAGACACCCAGTAC. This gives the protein CASSQELGADTQY. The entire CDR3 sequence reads CASSQELGADTQYF.